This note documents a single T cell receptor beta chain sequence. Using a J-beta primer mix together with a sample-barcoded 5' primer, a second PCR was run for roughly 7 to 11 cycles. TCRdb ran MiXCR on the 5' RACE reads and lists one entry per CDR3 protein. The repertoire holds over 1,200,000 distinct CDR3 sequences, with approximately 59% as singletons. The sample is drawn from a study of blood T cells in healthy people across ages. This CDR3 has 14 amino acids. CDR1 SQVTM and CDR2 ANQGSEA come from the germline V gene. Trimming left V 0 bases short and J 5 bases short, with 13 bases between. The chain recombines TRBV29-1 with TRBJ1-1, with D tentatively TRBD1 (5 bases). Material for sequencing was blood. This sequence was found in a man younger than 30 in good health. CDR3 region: CSVEEGRTRTEAFF. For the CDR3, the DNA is TGCAGCGTTGAAGAGGGGCGGACAAGGACTGAAGCTTTCTTT.